This TCR beta chain was recorded in a study of cytomegalovirus exposure and HLA in healthy donors. General study results and limits: In a later analysis, first-cohort TCR clusters were found to tend to co-occur in the approximately 120 validation repertoires. 164 TCR beta chains were listed as cytomegalovirus-associated.

These donors were members of the approximately 120-subject validation cohort, a group separate from the approximately 700-subject first cohort. The CDR3 extends over 15 amino acids. With 3 bases clipped from V and 4 bases from J, the junction kept 4 bases outside the gene matches. Germline V gene data show CDR1 as MNHEY and CDR2 as SMNVEV (reference sequence). Sequencing used immunoSEQ multiplex PCR; TCRdb keeps in-frame clones, though not all of them. The table has about 310,000 clones, approximately 88% seen once; the top ten hold over 0.9%. On this clone itself: Its antigen remains unidentified.

The origin of this receptor is a man between 25 and 39 years old in good health and CMV-seronegative. This sequence joins TRBV27 and TRBJ2-7; TRBD1 agrees at 12 bases. The specimen was PBMCs. Here the CDR3 reads CASSFLGQGAYEQYF. The CDR3 DNA follows: TGTGCCAGCAGTTTCCTGGGACAGGGGGCGTACGAGCAGTACTTC.